The entry that follows covers one T cell receptor (beta chain) sequence. The clone's antigen remains unknown. No per-base quality is available; no much larger clone lies one base away. This specimen comes from a study of blood T cell repertoires in COVID-19 (dated by TCRdb to 2019 to 2021). Concerning the study at large: Collaborator samples came from the United States, Italy and Spain and covered acute and convalescent phases of COVID-19. Subjects who had been exposed to COVID-19, were actively infected with it, or had recovered from it provided the deeply sampled blood TCRbeta repertoires that made up the dataset. Sample metadata almost always included a de-identified subject ID, COVID-19 status, age in years and sex. HLA class I and class II types, where available, came from metadata supplied by the sample provider rather than from assay-based typing. The repertoires were released in a freely available public database intended as a resource for research on the immune response to SARS-CoV-2. The material from the prospective study consisted of cDNA or gDNA derived from T cells, B-cell-depleted T cells, or PBMCs. The samples were drawn from the first 160 participants of the ongoing ImmuneRACE study and from more than 1,000 subjects provided by 6 global collaborators.

TCRbeta CDR3 regions were amplified from genomic DNA by means of the immunoSEQ Assay, a bias-controlled multiplex PCR. For the original study's pipeline: Nucleated cell counts per sample were estimated from amplification of reference gene primers within the assay. To quantify the absolute abundance of each unique TCRbeta CDR3 rearrangement, sequence reads were collapsed and filtered. For each sample, productive Simpson clonality was calculated as the square root of Simpson's diversity index across productive rearrangements. The table comes from immuneACCESS by way of TCRdb, which keeps in-frame sequences with V and J called. Part of the clones is missing from these tables; in studies checked, under half for an unresolved V gene and the rest for unknown reasons. The V and J calls and clone size were taken over from that table, and D and trimming were inferred from the DNA. A total of about 98,000 clones appear in this sample, approximately 84% of them only once. The ten largest clones represent around 9.5% of the sample.

The collaborating institutions used their own protocols to collect whole blood in K2EDTA tubes. For TCRbeta analysis, collaborator samples were shipped as frozen whole blood, as isolated PBMCs, or as DNA extracted from either sample type. The investigation overall reported the following: Clinical and demographic metadata were provided uncurated, with the amount varying by source and participant.

Inclusive of the bounding cysteine and phenylalanine, the CDR3 is 11 residues long. Only the CDR3 DNA is retained, 33 bases long and in frame from the first base. The junction carries 14 bases between V and J, which are trimmed by 5 bases and 10 bases respectively. CDR1 and CDR2 (DFQATT, SNEGSKA) derive from the germline V gene (reference sequence). This clonotype was obtained from a man aged 35 to 55 with active or convalescent COVID-19. The sequencing input was peripheral blood. The sequence links TRBV20-1 to TRBJ2-5, with TRBD2 as a weak D call on 5 bases. The CDR3 reads CSAPASGSQYF. The DNA sequence follows: TGCAGTGCTCCCGCTTCGGGGAGCCAGTACTTC.